Each of the 11 T cell receptor beta chains below was sequenced from the same sample in a study of T cell responses to AZD1222 COVID-19 vaccine. Assay: immunoSEQ multiplex PCR; the TCRdb copy retains only in-frame clones and omits some. There are over 110,000 clones in the sample; around 91% occur only once, and about 10% lies in the top ten. The material sequenced was peripheral blood, taken 28 days after the second AZD1222 dose. Source of these receptors: an adult who received the AZD1222 COVID-19 vaccine.

This chain joins TRBV2 and TRBJ1-1; D is unclear. Per germline, CDR1 SNHLY and CDR2 FYNNEI. Trimming shortened V by 1 base and J by 2 bases, and 11 bases separated the two germline ends. The CDR3 has 15 residues. This CDR3 is CASSEGGLVNTEAFF. The CDR3 nucleotides are TGTGCCAGCAGTGAAGGAGGACTCGTTAACACTGAAGCTTTCTTT.

V usage is TRBV3-1 (or the pseudogene TRBV3-2) and J usage is TRBJ2-7, with D perhaps matching TRBD1 or TRBD2 (5 bases each). The CDR3 spans 12 residues. V was clipped by 3 bases and J by 6 bases, with 9 bases between them. The germline gives CDR1 LGHDT, CDR2 YNNKEL (reference sequence). The CDR3 spells CASSQGTAEQYV. The CDR3 nucleotides read TGTGCCAGCAGCCAGGGGACGGCCGAGCAGTACGTC.

The chain links TRBV4-1 to TRBJ1-3; D is ambiguous. The CDR3 contains 13 residues. Germline V gene sequence: CDR1 MGHRA, CDR2 YSYEKL. V was clipped by 4 bases and J by 1 base, with 5 bases between them. CDR3 DNA sequence: TGCGCCAGCAGCCTTAGTTCTGGAAACACCATATATTTT. This translates into CASSLSSGNTIYF.

The rearrangement joins TRBV5-1 to TRBJ2-3; D gene ambiguous. Trimming removed 4 bases from V and 0 bases from J, with 12 bases in between. Germline lookup yields CDR1 SGHRS and CDR2 YFSETQ. CDR3 length equals 15 residues. The CDR3 bases are TGCGCCAGCAGCCCCCAGAACCCTAGCACAGATACGCAGTATTTT. Translation gives CASSPQNPSTDTQYF.

The rearrangement links TRBV7-2 to TRBJ2-3; D might be TRBD2 (7 bases). Germline assignment: CDR1 SGHTA and CDR2 FQGNSA. The CDR3 extends over 17 amino acids. With 3 bases removed from V and 1 base from J, the gap between germline ends came to 17 bases. CDR3 amino acids: CASSFAGARRGTDTQYF. DNA for the CDR3: TGTGCCAGCAGCTTTGCGGGGGCTCGGCGGGGCACAGATACGCAGTATTTT. The variable domain in full, completed from reference TRBV7-2 and TRBJ2-3, reads GAGVSQSPSNKVTEKGKDVELRCDPISGHTALYWYRQSLGQGLEFLIYFQGNSAPDKSGLPSDRFSAERTGGSVSTLTIQRTQQEDSAVYLCASSFAGARRGTDTQYFGPGTRLTVL.

The V call is TRBV4-1, the J call TRBJ1-4; a weak D match, TRBD1 (5 bases). Germline CDR1 reads MGHRA; CDR2 reads YSYEKL. Trimming removed 0 bases at V and 7 bases at J, with 15 bases between. The CDR3 contains 16 residues. As DNA, the CDR3 is TGCGCCAGCAGCCAAGAAAGCGGGGGAAGGGGTGAAAAACTGTTTTTT. Translation gives CASSQESGGRGEKLFF.

The chain recombines TRBV6-5 with TRBJ2-3; a weak D match, TRBD2 (5 bases). Germline V CDR1 and CDR2: MNHEY, SVGAGI. The CDR3 is made up of 15 amino acids. The V and J ends lost 8 bases and 3 bases respectively, with 18 bases between them. In DNA, the CDR3 is TGTGCCAGCTACCCACTCCCCGGGGTGACAGATACGCAGTATTTT. It yields the protein CASYPLPGVTDTQYF.

The rearrangement joins TRBV10-1 to TRBJ2-1, with TRBD1 identical over 7 bases. Germline V gene lookup returns CDR1 WNHNN and CDR2 SYGVQD (reference sequence). V gave up 2 bases and J gave up 6 bases; unmatched junction bases: 10. The CDR3 is 16 residues long. The CDR3 DNA reads as TGCGCCAGCAGTGAGACCGGGACAGCAGTCGTCAATGAGCAGTTCTTC. Its protein product is CASSETGTAVVNEQFF.

Written as DNA, the CDR3 is TGTGCCAGCAGCCATCGGGACGGCACTAATGAAAAACTGTTTTTT. Protein: CASSHRDGTNEKLFF. V and J are TRBV3-1 (or the pseudogene TRBV3-2) and TRBJ1-4; TRBD1 might be the D (5 bases). V was trimmed by 3 bases and J by 2 bases, leaving 10 bases between them. The germline V gene has CDR1 LGHDT and CDR2 YNNKEL (reference sequence). The CDR3 contains 15 residues.

The rearrangement uses TRBV11-3 and TRBJ1-6, with D unclear. CDR3 length: 13 amino acids. Germline CDR1 reads SGHNT; CDR2 reads YENEEA. V gave up 5 bases and J gave up 7 bases, with 9 bases separating them. The CDR3 DNA is TGTGCCAGCAGCCCCGAAAGAAATTCACCCCTCCACTTT. Translating it yields CASSPERNSPLHF. Variable domain in full (rest from reference TRBV11-3 and TRBJ1-6): EAGVVQSPRYKIIEKKQPVAFWCNPISGHNTLYWYLQNLGQGPELLIRYENEEAVDDSQLPKDRFSAERLKGVDSTLKIQPAELGDSAVYLCASSPERNSPLHFGNGTRLTVT.

The rearrangement links TRBV2 to TRBJ2-3; D ambiguous. Per germline, CDR1 SNHLY and CDR2 FYNNEI. There are 15 residues in the CDR3. V was cut by 4 bases and J by 0 bases, with 11 bases left in between. The CDR3 here is CASSAGLSSTDTQYF. CDR3 bases: TGTGCCAGCAGTGCGGGCTTGTCTAGCACAGATACGCAGTATTTT.